The entry that follows covers one T cell receptor (beta chain) sequence. No antigen is known for it. Authors' processing steps: Junction-only sequences produced by ImmunoSEQ had no quality scores, so filtering differed. The protocol was immunoSEQ multiplex PCR, while the TCRdb copy is restricted to in-frame clones and leaves out a portion. V and J calls and clone size follow that table, whereas D and trimming were derived from the DNA. This table has some 2.1 million clones, about 93% appearing once. Positively selected for CCR7, the CD45RO-negative cells used as naive CD8 cells excluded terminally differentiated effector memory CD45RA+ cells. The data derive from a study of shared clonotypes between healthy human individuals. Notes on the study in general: Only blood was sampled, and tissue TCR repertoires likely differ from blood ones.

The length of the CDR3 is 14 residues. The V and J ends lost 7 bases and 3 bases, in that order; junction bases with no gene match: 5. CDR1 LNHDA and CDR2 SQIVND come from the germline V gene (reference sequence). The receptor was derived from a man younger than 30 in good health. Some clones in this sample may be carry-over from other donors' samples. The sequencing input was naive CD8+ T cells from PBMCs. This chain connects TRBV19 to TRBJ1-5; TRBD1 aligns across 8 bases. DNA of the CDR3: TGTGCCAGTAAGCCGGACAGGGACAATCAGCCCCAGCATTTT. It is translated as CASKPDRDNQPQHF.